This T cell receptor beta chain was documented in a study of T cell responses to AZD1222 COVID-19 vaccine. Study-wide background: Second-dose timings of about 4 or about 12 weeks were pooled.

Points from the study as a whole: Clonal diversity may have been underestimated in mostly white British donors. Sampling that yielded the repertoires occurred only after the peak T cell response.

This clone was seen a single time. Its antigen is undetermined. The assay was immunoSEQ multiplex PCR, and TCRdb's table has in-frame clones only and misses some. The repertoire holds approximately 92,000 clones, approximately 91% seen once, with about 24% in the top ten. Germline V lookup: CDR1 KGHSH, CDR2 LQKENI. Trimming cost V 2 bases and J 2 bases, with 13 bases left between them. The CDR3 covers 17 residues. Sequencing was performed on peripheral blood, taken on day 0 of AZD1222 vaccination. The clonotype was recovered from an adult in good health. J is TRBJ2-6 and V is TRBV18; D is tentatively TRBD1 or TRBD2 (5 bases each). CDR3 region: CASSPGGLGTGANVLTF. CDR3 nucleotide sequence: TGTGCCAGCTCACCAGGGGGATTGGGGACTGGGGCCAACGTCCTGACTTTC. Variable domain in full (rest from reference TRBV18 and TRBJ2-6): NAGVMQNPRHLVRRRGQEARLRCSPMKGHSHVYWYRQLPEEGLKFMVYLQKENIIDESGMPKERFSAEFPKEGPSILRIQQVVRGDSAAYFCASSPGGLGTGANVLTFGAGSRLTVL.